Below, one TCR delta chain is given with its context. TCRdb applied CATT to the RT-PCR reads for clone calling. The table includes roughly 3,000 delta-chain clones, 1.6% detected once. Germline trimming cut 2 bases from V and 2 bases from J; bases unmatched to any gene: 24. The CDR3 sequence is 21 residues long. Germline V gene lookup returns CDR1 TVYSNPD and CDR2 GDNSRS (reference sequence). This record comes from a study of gamma-delta T cells after stem cell transplantation. The sample comprised gamma-delta T cells. This sequence was found in a human donor. It is not recorded whose cells these are; they may come from a transplant donor. This chain uses TRDV3 with TRDJ1, with 12 bases matching TRDD3. The CDR3 bases are TGTGCCTTTCCGACCTTCCGACAGCCCCGTACTGGGGGATACAGGACCGATAAACTCATCTTT. Residues: CAFPTFRQPRTGGYRTDKLIF. Complete variable domain (other parts from reference TRDV3 and TRDJ1): CDKVTQSSPDQTVASGSEVVLLCTYDTVYSNPDLFWYRIRPDYSFQFVFYGDNSRSEGADFTQGRFSVKHILTQKAFHLVISPVRTEDSATYYCAFPTFRQPRTGGYRTDKLIFGKGTRVTVEP.